What follows describes a single TCR beta chain. Its specificity is not known. These data come from a study of PD-1 blockade in classical Hodgkin lymphoma. Every patient had relapsed following autologous stem cell transplantation, and cohorts differed in brentuximab vedotin exposure. TCRdb's copy holds only in-frame clones and misses some; the assay was immunoSEQ multiplex PCR. In the table there are tens of thousands of clones, approximately 84% of which are singletons. The study's findings and limits: By cycle point C4D1, TCR diversity had risen significantly in CD4+ cells (but not CD8+ cells).

The germline V gene encodes CDR1 SGHDT and CDR2 YYEEEE. CDR3 length equals 18 residues. V lost 5 bases and J 1 base, leaving 24 bases between the germline ends. The TCR comes from a human donor with classical Hodgkin lymphoma. The J gene is TRBJ1-2, the V gene TRBV5-6; D uncertain. The sequences come from peripheral blood mononuclear cells (PBMCs), collected at baseline. The CDR3 nucleotides are TGTGCCAGCAGGTATCAAGGGAGGGCCACGGGGAGTAACTATGGCTACACCTTC. It specifies CASRYQGRATGSNYGYTF.